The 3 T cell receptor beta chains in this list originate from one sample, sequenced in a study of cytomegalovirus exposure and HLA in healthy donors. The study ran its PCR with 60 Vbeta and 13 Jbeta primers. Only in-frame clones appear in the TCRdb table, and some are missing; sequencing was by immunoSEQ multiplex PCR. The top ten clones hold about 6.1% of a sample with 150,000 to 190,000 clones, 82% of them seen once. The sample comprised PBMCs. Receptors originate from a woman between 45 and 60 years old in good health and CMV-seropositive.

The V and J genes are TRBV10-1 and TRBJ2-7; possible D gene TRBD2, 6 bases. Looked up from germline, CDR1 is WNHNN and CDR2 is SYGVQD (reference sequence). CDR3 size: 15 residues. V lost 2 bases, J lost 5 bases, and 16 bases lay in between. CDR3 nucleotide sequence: TGCGCCAGCAGTGAGACGGGAGTGCTTGAGGACGAGCAGTACTTC. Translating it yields CASSETGVLEDEQYF.

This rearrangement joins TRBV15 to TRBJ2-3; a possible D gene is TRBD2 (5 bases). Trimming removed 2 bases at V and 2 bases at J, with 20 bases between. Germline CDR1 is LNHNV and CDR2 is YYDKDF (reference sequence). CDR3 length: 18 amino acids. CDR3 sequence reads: CATSRPIPGLDPTDTQYF. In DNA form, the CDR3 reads TGTGCCACCAGCAGACCGATTCCGGGATTAGACCCCACAGATACGCAGTATTTT.

CDR3 region: CASSVGRGQGTEAFF. The CDR3 bases are TGTGCCAGCAGCGTAGGAAGGGGACAGGGCACTGAAGCTTTCTTT. V gene TRBV9 combines with J gene TRBJ1-1, with TRBD1 matching over 9 bases. With 0 bases clipped from V and 4 bases from J, the junction kept 4 bases outside the gene matches. The CDR3 runs 15 residues. Germline V gene data show CDR1 as SGDLS and CDR2 as YYNGEE. Full variable domain (outside the CDR3, taken from reference TRBV9 and TRBJ1-1): DSGVTQTPKHLITATGQRVTLRCSPRSGDLSVYWYQQSLDQGLQFLIQYYNGEERAKGNILERFSAQQFPDLHSELNLSSLELGDSALYFCASSVGRGQGTEAFFGQGTRLTVV.